The clone carrying this T cell receptor beta chain was found a few times. The record originates from a study of PD-L1 blockade in urothelial cancer. Every PCR was spiked with synthetic TCR analog templates. Generated by immunoSEQ multiplex PCR, the TCRdb table keeps only in-frame clones and is missing some. The table includes tens of thousands of clones, more than 75% detected once. Germline V gene data show CDR1 as LGHNA and CDR2 as YSLEER. The J segment lost 6 bases and the V segment lost 2 bases, leaving 14 bases of the junction unmatched. The CDR3 sequence is 17 residues long. Locally advanced or metastatic urothelial carcinoma affected all patients.

The J gene is TRBJ1-2, the V gene TRBV4-3; 8 positions agree with TRBD1. The source of this sequence is a man in his 70s with urothelial cancer. This specimen was PBMCs, taken around atezolizumab (anti-PD-L1) treatment. The CDR3 DNA sequence: TGCGCCAGCAGCCAACAGGCCGGGACAGGTCATCTAGATGGCTACACCTTC. It specifies CASSQQAGTGHLDGYTF.